This T cell receptor beta chain was identified during a study of shared T cell receptors in the human thymus (dated by TCRdb to the early 2020s). At the level of the whole study: The study examined how self-reactive, shared T-cell receptor alpha chains are generated in the human thymus.

CDR3 length: 17 amino acids, cysteine to phenylalanine. The read is trimmed to its CDR3 DNA, 51 bases read in frame from base 1. V lost 5 bases and J lost 1 base, and the count of bases not matched to a germline gene is 11. CDR1 PRHDT and CDR2 FYEKMQ are derived from the germline V gene (reference sequence). The receptor library was made with the immunoSEQ multiplex PCR assay. TCRdb limited this immuneACCESS table to in-frame rearrangements with V and J called. A share of clones is missing; checked studies link under half to unresolved V genes, and the rest is unexplained. For this sample there are about 540,000 clones; about 80% appear just once. More than 0.01% of the sample goes to the ten largest clones. To note about this clone: No antigen is known for it. One base away there is no much larger clone; base qualities are not given.

The same specimen was also included in a second study, on human thymus T cells. The second publication reports: Immunologically healthy infants undergoing open corrective cardiac surgery for congenital heart defects in Finland were used as donors. Thymus tissue was obtained as surgical resects removed during corrective cardiac surgery. Both the thymic and the peripheral blood repertoires appeared to show biased V and J gene segment usage. Highly overlapping thymic TCR repertoires among unrelated individuals were reported in the related research. The study used roughly eight infant thymus samples plus four related peripheral blood samples to characterize TCR alpha and beta repertoires. The cohort included more than 5 male and two female infants, with donor ages spanning 7 to 244 days. Thymocytes were released mechanically from tissue and stored at -70 °C as pellets of 10-30 million cells. Genomic DNA was extracted from frozen cell pellets with a QIAsymphony instrument. TCRB and TCRAD loci were amplified from a standardized quantity of quality-controlled genomic DNA using the immunoSEQ multiplex PCR assay. The amplicons covered the V(D)J region and were long enough to include the CDR3 and to identify the V and J genes. The commercial immunoSEQ service was used to sequence amplicons on an Illumina platform. Primer bias and sequencing errors were corrected using previously described methods, and TCRAD and TCRB definitions followed the IMGT database. Repertoires were analysed with immunoSEQ Analyzer 3.0 and VDJTools, covering basic statistics, V/J segment usage, diversity estimates, rarefaction and pairwise overlap. Diversity was estimated with Chao1, ChaoE, Efron-Thisted, Shannon and inverse Simpson indices, and also on datasets down-sampled to the smallest sample. Repertoire overlap was determined by strict matching of CDR3 nucleotide sequence, V gene and J gene, and Jaccard-based multidimensional scaling clustering was applied. Thymus samples yielded on average approximately 800,000 unique TCRB clonotypes, compared with 75,000 to 100,000 from blood samples.

Sequencing used thymocytes. This receptor was taken from a boy younger than two with a congenital heart defect. Donor details come from another sample of the same person, matched by shared clones. The V and J segments used are TRBV13 and TRBJ2-1; the central 7 bases match TRBD1. Here the CDR3 is given as CASSHLPSRGSYNEQFF. The bases are TGTGCCAGCAGCCATTTACCTAGCAGGGGGTCCTACAATGAGCAGTTCTTC.